A single sample gave rise to the 28 T cell receptor beta chains below, sequenced in a study of control samples from healthy donors and cancer patients. Produced via immunoSEQ multiplex PCR; TCRdb's table is partial and in-frame only. This repertoire shows about 140,000 clones, about 88% found once; its top ten account for about 9%. Sample: blood. The receptor set was obtained from a woman aged 25-40 years in good health.

This rearrangement joins TRBV27 to TRBJ2-1; D tentatively reads TRBD1 or TRBD2 (5 bases each). V was pared by 5 bases and J by 2 bases, with 16 bases between. Germline CDR1 MNHEY, CDR2 SMNVEV (reference sequence). The length of the CDR3 is 16 residues. The CDR3 coding sequence is TGTGCCAGCAGTACAACCGGGACGTCGGCCTACAATGAGCAGTTCTTC. Translation gives CASSTTGTSAYNEQFF.

This rearrangement joins TRBV7-8 to TRBJ1-3; possible D gene TRBD1, 6 bases. V was trimmed by 5 bases and J by 1 base, leaving 12 bases between them. Germline CDR1 SGHVS, CDR2 FQNEAQ. This CDR3 has 15 amino acids. The CDR3 sequence is CASSPKGTSGNTIYF. CDR3 nucleotide sequence: TGTGCCAGCAGCCCGAAAGGGACATCTGGAAACACCATATATTTT.

The V call is TRBV29-1, the J call TRBJ2-5; 10 bases fit TRBD2. The germline gives CDR1 SQVTM, CDR2 ANQGSEA. The CDR3 is 15 residues long. The J segment lost 2 bases and the V segment lost 7 bases, leaving 10 bases of the junction unmatched. The CDR3, as DNA: TGCAGCGCCTCCGGGCTAGCGGGAGATCAAGAGACCCAGTACTTC. Protein: CSASGLAGDQETQYF.

In its sample, this clone was seen many times. The genes are TRBV11-2 and TRBJ2-7, with a tentative D call TRBD2 (5 bases). Trimming removed 5 bases from V and 5 bases from J, with 16 bases in between. CDR3 length equals 14 residues. CDR1 and CDR2 (germline): SGHAT, FQNNGV. The CDR3 loop is CASSPGLTRNEQYF. DNA for the CDR3: TGTGCCAGCAGCCCCGGGCTCACTAGGAACGAGCAGTACTTC.

This sequence joins TRBV5-6 and TRBJ2-1; TRBD2 might be the D (6 bases). This CDR3 is built from 17 residues. Germline-derived CDR1 and CDR2 are SGHDT and YYEEEE. Trimming took off 4 bases at V and 4 bases at J, with 21 bases between the two ends. The CDR3 sequence is CASSERLEVTRYNEQFF. The CDR3 region has the DNA TGTGCCAGCAGCGAACGACTAGAAGTTACTCGGTACAATGAGCAGTTCTTC.

V gene TRBV30 combines with J gene TRBJ1-2, with D perhaps TRBD1 (5 bases). CDR1 is GTSNPN, CDR2 SVGIG, per germline (reference sequence). The CDR3 is 13 amino acids. The germline V and J ends were trimmed by 5 bases and 3 bases, with 13 bases remaining between them. Here the CDR3 reads CAWGGQGDYGYTF. In DNA, the CDR3 is TGTGCCTGGGGAGGCCAGGGAGACTATGGCTACACCTTC.

The chain links TRBV6-6 to TRBJ2-3; 12 bases agree with TRBD2. With 5 bases clipped from V and 5 bases from J, the junction kept 8 bases outside the gene matches. The CDR3 spans 16 residues. CDR1 MNHNY and CDR2 SVGAGI come from the germline V gene (reference sequence). This CDR3 reads CASSPTQGLAGDTQYF. As DNA, the CDR3 is TGTGCCAGCAGTCCGACGCAGGGACTAGCGGGAGATACGCAGTATTTT.

This clone was counted only a few times. The chain employs TRBV3-1 (or the pseudogene TRBV3-2) and TRBJ1-2; a possible D gene is TRBD1 (5 bases). The CDR3 totals 15 residues. Trimming shortened V by 1 base and J by 4 bases, and 13 bases separated the two germline ends. Germline loops: CDR1 LGHDT, CDR2 YNNKEL (reference sequence). The CDR3, as DNA: TGTGCCAGCAGCCAAGTCAGGGATTCGGGCTATGGCTACACCTTC. Translating gives CASSQVRDSGYGYTF.

The chain has TRBV5-4 and TRBJ1-2; the D is unclear. Germline loops: CDR1 SGHNT, CDR2 YYREEE (reference sequence). Deletions cut 0 bases from V and 4 bases from J, with 7 bases between. This CDR3 region has 13 residues. The CDR3 region is CASSLDGIYGYTF. CDR3 coding DNA: TGTGCCAGCAGCTTGGACGGAATCTATGGCTACACCTTC.

The rearrangement uses TRBV9 and TRBJ1-4, with 7 bases lining up with TRBD1. V trimming: 0 bases; J trimming: 0 bases; junction bases outside the gene matches: 2. The CDR3 is 16 residues long. Germline V gives CDR1 SGDLS, CDR2 YYNGEE. This CDR3 reads CASSVGQGATNEKLFF. The DNA of the CDR3 is TGTGCCAGCAGCGTAGGACAGGGCGCAACTAATGAAAAACTGTTTTTT.

This clone was counted once. V and J are TRBV19 and TRBJ1-2; possible D gene TRBD1, 6 bases. Looked up from germline, CDR1 is LNHDA and CDR2 is SQIVND (reference sequence). Between the trimmed V and J ends, which lost 3 bases and 2 bases, there was a span of 13 bases. The CDR3 loop spans 15 amino acids. The CDR3 region has the DNA TGTGCCAGTAGTATTTGGGACACCCAGAACTATGGCTACACCTTC. Residues: CASSIWDTQNYGYTF.

Comment on this clone: Other DNA sequences within the sample encode an identical CDR3. The genes are TRBV5-4 and TRBJ1-5; D is uncertain. The ends were cut back, 0 bases at V and 7 bases at J, with 5 bases in the middle. From germline, CDR1 is SGHNT and CDR2 YYREEE (reference sequence). CDR3 size: 12 residues. CDR3 loop: CASSLDNQPQHF. CDR3 sequence (DNA): TGTGCCAGCAGCTTGGACAACCAGCCCCAGCATTTT.

The chain uses TRBV6-5 and TRBJ1-4; no firm D call. Germline V gene data show CDR1 as MNHEY and CDR2 as SVGAGI. V shed 10 bases and J shed 5 bases, with 11 bases lying between them. This CDR3 comprises 12 residues. The CDR3 nucleotides read TGTGCCACCGGACGGACGAATGAAAAACTGTTTTTT. As protein: CATGRTNEKLFF.

V usage is TRBV10-2 and J usage is TRBJ1-5, with D maybe TRBD1 (5 bases). The CDR3 runs 15 residues. Germline V lookup: CDR1 WSHSY, CDR2 SAAADI. V lost 4 bases and J 6 bases, leaving 16 bases between the germline ends. The chain's CDR3 is CASSASAQGGQPQHF. The CDR3 bases are TGCGCCAGCAGTGCCTCCGCGCAGGGCGGTCAGCCCCAGCATTTT.

This clone was observed a single time. The V and J genes are TRBV6-4 and TRBJ2-2; TRBD2 agrees at 8 bases. Trimming at V came to 4 bases and at J to 4 bases, leaving 14 bases not matched to a gene. This CDR3 comprises 18 residues. Looked up from germline, CDR1 is MRHNA and CDR2 is SNTAGT. Written as DNA, the CDR3 is TGTGCCAGCAGTGGCTATCCGATAAGCGGGAGTTCCACCGGGGAGCTGTTTTTT. Residues: CASSGYPISGSSTGELFF.

This chain joins TRBV2 and TRBJ2-3, with TRBD1 identical over 7 bases. This CDR3 has 14 residues. The V gene end was trimmed by 7 bases and the J gene end by 0 bases; junction bases not matched to a gene: 4. Germline V CDR1 and CDR2: SNHLY, FYNNEI. As DNA, the CDR3 is TGTGCCAGCATCGGGACAGAGAGCACAGATACGCAGTATTTT. The encoded protein is CASIGTESTDTQYF.

The V gene is TRBV11-2, the J gene TRBJ2-7; no clear D gene. V lost 1 base to trimming and J lost 3 bases, with 7 bases between them. There are 13 residues in the CDR3. Germline V gives CDR1 SGHAT, CDR2 FQNNGV. The CDR3 region has the DNA TGTGCCAGCAGCTTAGTTACTGTCTACGAGCAGTACTTC. Translated: CASSLVTVYEQYF.

The chain uses TRBV30 and TRBJ2-7; D may match TRBD1 or TRBD2 (5 bases each). The CDR3 sequence is 16 residues long. Trimming took off 3 bases at V and 1 base at J, with 19 bases between the two ends. Looked up from germline, CDR1 is GTSNPN and CDR2 is SVGIG (reference sequence). The CDR3 region is CAWRPPGTLNSYEQYF. DNA of the CDR3: TGTGCCTGGAGACCCCCAGGGACCCTAAATTCCTACGAGCAGTACTTC.

The rearrangement joins TRBV5-1 to TRBJ2-7; 9 nucleotides match TRBD1. Germline V gives CDR1 SGHRS, CDR2 YFSETQ. The CDR3 sequence is 16 residues long. J lost 2 bases, V lost 0 bases, and 6 bases had no gene match. For the CDR3, the DNA is TGCGCCAGCAGCTTGGGGGGACAGGGCAACACCTACGAGCAGTACTTC. This encodes CASSLGGQGNTYEQYF.

The chain uses TRBV18 and TRBJ2-2; 8 bases agree with TRBD2. The J segment lost 2 bases and the V segment lost 6 bases, leaving 5 bases of the junction unmatched. This CDR3 is built from 15 residues. Germline-derived CDR1 and CDR2 are KGHSH and LQKENI. CDR3 protein: CASSVGLVNTGELFF. CDR3 nucleotide sequence: TGTGCCAGCTCCGTGGGACTAGTAAACACCGGGGAGCTGTTTTTT.

With regard to this clone: This specimen includes other DNA sequences encoding the same CDR3. This sequence joins TRBV24-1 and TRBJ2-5; 9 positions agree with TRBD2. The trim removed 2 bases at V and 2 bases at J, leaving 5 bases unmatched. Germline CDR1 reads KGHDR; CDR2 reads SFDVKD. This CDR3 has 16 residues. The CDR3 DNA sequence: TGTGCCACCAGTGATTCTGGCGGGAGGGGACAAGAGACCCAGTACTTC. Amino acid sequence: CATSDSGGRGQETQYF.

The V and J genes are TRBV6-5 and TRBJ2-3; tentative D call: TRBD2 (6 bases). In germline, CDR1 is MNHEY, CDR2 SVGAGI. The V gene lost 6 bases and the J gene lost 2 bases, with 12 bases spanning the gap. The CDR3 covers 14 residues. The CDR3 loop reads CASSPGLYTDTQYF. CDR3 nucleotides: TGTGCCAGCAGCCCGGGACTGTACACAGATACGCAGTATTTT.

The chain uses TRBV18 and TRBJ1-6; no firm D call. Germline V gives CDR1 KGHSH, CDR2 LQKENI. The CDR3 sequence is 14 residues long. V was cut by 3 bases and J by 8 bases, with 11 bases left in between. This chain's CDR3 is CASSPAGVDSPLHF. In DNA, the CDR3 is TGTGCCAGCTCACCGGCAGGCGTAGATTCACCCCTCCACTTT.

The chain uses TRBV3-1 (or the pseudogene TRBV3-2) and TRBJ2-1; D may be TRBD2 (6 bases). V was pared by 3 bases and J by 6 bases, with 12 bases between. The V gene's germline CDR1 is LGHDT and CDR2 YNNKEL (reference sequence). This CDR3 is built from 14 residues. The CDR3 loop is CASSHTSGVNEQFF. The CDR3 region has the DNA TGTGCCAGCAGCCACACTTCGGGGGTCAATGAGCAGTTCTTC.

The rearrangement uses TRBV30 and TRBJ1-1, with a tentative D call TRBD1 (5 bases). The germline V gene has CDR1 GTSNPN and CDR2 SVGIG (reference sequence). The CDR3 is 15 amino acids. Trimming removed 1 base from V and 0 bases from J, with 12 bases in between. CDR3 sequence (DNA): TGTGCCTGGAGTGCAGGGAGGAGAATGAACACTGAAGCTTTCTTT. The encoded protein is CAWSAGRRMNTEAFF. Based on the CDR3 plus reference TRBV30 and TRBJ1-1, the full variable domain is SQTIHQWPATLVQPVGSPLSLECTVEGTSNPNLYWYRQAAGRGLQLLFYSVGIGQISSEVPQNLSASRPQDRQFILSSKKLLLSDSGFYLCAWSAGRRMNTEAFFGQGTRLTVV.

This clone was recorded once. The V gene is TRBV18, the J gene TRBJ1-1; D is ambiguous. The germline V gene encodes CDR1 KGHSH and CDR2 LQKENI. The CDR3 covers 14 residues. The V and J ends lost 8 bases and 0 bases respectively, with 13 bases between them. The CDR3 DNA reads as TGTGCCAGCGCCTGGGCGAACATGAACACTGAAGCTTTCTTT. Amino acids: CASAWANMNTEAFF.

The rearrangement uses TRBV27 and TRBJ2-3, with 15 bases lining up with TRBD2. Per the germline V gene, CDR1 is MNHEY and CDR2 is SMNVEV (reference sequence). There are 17 residues in the CDR3. V trimming: 5 bases; J trimming: 1 base; junction bases outside the gene matches: 4. CDR3 DNA sequence: TGTGCCAGCAGTCTGGGACTAGCGGGAGGTGGCACAGATACGCAGTATTTT. Its protein is CASSLGLAGGGTDTQYF.

This chain joins TRBV5-1 and TRBJ1-1; D is uncertain. Trimming removed 4 bases at V and 4 bases at J, with 8 bases between. The CDR3 contains 12 residues. The germline CDR1 and CDR2 sequences are SGHRS and YFSETQ. CDR3 protein: CASSRGGTEAFF. In DNA form, the CDR3 reads TGCGCCAGCAGCCGGGGTGGCACTGAAGCTTTCTTT.